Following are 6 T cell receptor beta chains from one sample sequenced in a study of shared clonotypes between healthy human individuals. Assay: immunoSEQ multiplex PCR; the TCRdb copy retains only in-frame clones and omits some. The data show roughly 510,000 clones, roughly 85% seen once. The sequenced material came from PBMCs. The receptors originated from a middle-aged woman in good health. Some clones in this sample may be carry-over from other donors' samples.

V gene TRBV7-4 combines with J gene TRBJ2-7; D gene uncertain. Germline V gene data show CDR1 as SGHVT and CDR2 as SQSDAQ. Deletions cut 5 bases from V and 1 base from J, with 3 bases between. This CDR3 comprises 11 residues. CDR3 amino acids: CASSASYEQYF. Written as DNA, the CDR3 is TGTGCCAGCAGCGCATCCTACGAGCAGTACTTC.

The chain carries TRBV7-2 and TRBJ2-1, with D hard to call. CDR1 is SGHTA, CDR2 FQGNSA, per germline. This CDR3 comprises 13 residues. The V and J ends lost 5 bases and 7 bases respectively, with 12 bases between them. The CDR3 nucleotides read TGTGCCAGCAGCCCGAGGACGGTTAATGAGCAGTTCTTC. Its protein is CASSPRTVNEQFF.

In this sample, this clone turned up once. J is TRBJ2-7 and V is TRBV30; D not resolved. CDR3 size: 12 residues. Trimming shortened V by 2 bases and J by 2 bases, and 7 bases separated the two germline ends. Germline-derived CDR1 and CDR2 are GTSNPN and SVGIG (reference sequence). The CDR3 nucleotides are TGTGCCTGGAGTAGGAATACCTACGAGCAGTACTTC. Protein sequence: CAWSRNTYEQYF. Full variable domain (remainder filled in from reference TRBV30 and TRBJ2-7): SQTIHQWPATLVQPVGSPLSLECTVEGTSNPNLYWYRQAAGRGLQLLFYSVGIGQISSEVPQNLSASRPQDRQFILSSKKLLLSDSGFYLCAWSRNTYEQYFGPGTRLTVT.

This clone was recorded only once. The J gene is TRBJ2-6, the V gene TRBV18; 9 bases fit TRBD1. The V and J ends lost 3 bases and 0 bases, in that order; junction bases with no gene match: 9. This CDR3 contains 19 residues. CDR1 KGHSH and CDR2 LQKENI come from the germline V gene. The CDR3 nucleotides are TGTGCCAGCTCACCGCTGGCACAGGGGGCCCACTCTGGGGCCAACGTCCTGACTTTC. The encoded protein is CASSPLAQGAHSGANVLTF.

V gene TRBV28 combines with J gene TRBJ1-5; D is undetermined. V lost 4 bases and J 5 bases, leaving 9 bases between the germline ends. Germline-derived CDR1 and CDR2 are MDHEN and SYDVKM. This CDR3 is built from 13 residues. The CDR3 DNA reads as TGTGCCAGCAGTTATCTACAGTATCAGCCCCAGCATTTT. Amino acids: CASSYLQYQPQHF.

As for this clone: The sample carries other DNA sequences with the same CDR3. CDR3 DNA sequence: TGCGCCAGCAGCTTGGGGTCCACTGAAGCTTTCTTT. Translated: CASSLGSTEAFF. V and J are TRBV5-1 and TRBJ1-1, with unresolved D. Germline loops: CDR1 SGHRS, CDR2 YFSETQ. The CDR3 is made up of 12 amino acids. Trimming removed 0 bases from V and 4 bases from J, with 4 bases in between. Together with reference TRBV5-1 and TRBJ1-1, the CDR3 gives the full variable domain: KAGVTQTPRYLIKTRGQQVTLSCSPISGHRSVSWYQQTPGQGLQFLFEYFSETQRNKGNFPGRFSGRQFSNSRSEMNVSTLELGDSALYLCASSLGSTEAFFGQGTRLTVV.